The 24 T cell receptor beta chains presented below share a single source sample, sequenced in a study of regulatory T cells in long-lasting Graves disease (dated by TCRdb to the early 2020s). The library relied on multiplex PCR. TCRdb shows the sequencer as Illumina HiSeq 4000. CDR3 regions were amplified by Arm-PCR with iRepertoire HTBI primers to construct TCR beta libraries. TCRdb handled the public reads itself, with Q25 trimming in fastp and clone calling in MiXCR, and kept productive beta chains. When rows share a CDR3 protein, they turn into one entry using the most common DNA and genes. Present in this sample are 410,000 or so distinct CDR3 sequences, just under 15% of which were seen just once. Clones ranked in the top ten supply 16% of the sample. This sample's time point label indicates: newly diagnosed GD, antithyroid drugs for less than 3 months. For both TCR sequencing and RNA sequencing, RNA was extracted from PBMCs using TRIzol.

These data were also reused for a study on T cells in Graves' hyperthyroidism and ophthalmopathy.

This material consisted of peripheral blood mononuclear cells (PBMCs), taken at new diagnosis, from a patient treated with antithyroid drugs. Receptors were obtained from a woman younger than 45 with Graves disease. Donor details come from another sample of the same person, matched by shared clones.

This clonotype showed up just a few times. The chain combines TRBV18 with TRBJ2-7; D remains ambiguous. The germline V gene encodes CDR1 KGHSH and CDR2 LQKENI. With 3 bases removed from V and 6 bases from J, the gap between germline ends came to 15 bases. The CDR3 consists of 14 residues. CDR3 in DNA: TGTGCCAGCTCACCGTCGAGTTCTCGGCTCGAGCAGTACTTC. This sequence encodes CASSPSSSRLEQYF.

This clonotype was counted many times. The V gene is TRBV18, the J gene TRBJ2-5; no clear D. The CDR3 covers 13 residues. The V end lost 2 bases, the J end lost 5 bases, and 9 bases lay between the germline ends. CDR1 is KGHSH and CDR2 is LQKENI in the germline V gene. The CDR3 spells CASSPVGSETQYF. CDR3 coding DNA: TGTGCCAGCTCACCAGTGGGGTCTGAGACCCAGTACTTC.

CDR3 sequence (DNA): TGTGCCAGCAGCTCGGGACTAGCGAGGGCCCTGCCCTGGGGTGAGCAGTTCTTC. It is translated as CASSSGLARALPWGEQFF. The chain recombines TRBV7-3 with TRBJ2-1; 10 positions match TRBD2. Germline CDR1 is SGHTA and CDR2 is FQGTGA. V lost 4 bases and J lost 9; bases outside the gene matches: 18. The CDR3 runs to 18 residues.

The chain joins TRBV5-1 to TRBJ1-6; no reliable D call. V lost 0 bases and J 0 bases, leaving 10 bases between the germline ends. The germline gives CDR1 SGHRS, CDR2 YFSETQ. This CDR3 comprises 17 residues. CDR3 sequence (DNA): TGCGCCAGCAGCTTGGACAGCGAGAGCTCCTATAATTCACCCCTCCACTTT. This codes for CASSLDSESSYNSPLHF. The entire variable domain, with the rest obtained from reference TRBV5-1 and TRBJ1-6, is as follows: KAGVTQTPRYLIKTRGQQVTLSCSPISGHRSVSWYQQTPGQGLQFLFEYFSETQRNKGNFPGRFSGRQFSNSRSEMNVSTLELGDSALYLCASSLDSESSYNSPLHFGNGTRLTVT.

This clonotype was counted ten times or more. The chain links TRBV12-3 or TRBV12-4 to TRBJ2-3; the D is unclear. The germline V and J ends were trimmed by 1 base and 2 bases, with 4 bases remaining between them. The CDR3 contains 13 residues. The CDR3 DNA reads as TGTGCCAGCAGTTTAGACCTCACAGATACGCAGTATTTT. The encoded protein is CASSLDLTDTQYF.

Ten or more counts support this clonotype. The chain employs TRBV28 and TRBJ2-7, with 9 positions matching TRBD2. This CDR3 spans 15 amino acids. Losses at the gene ends were 6 bases for V and 7 bases for J; bases not matched to a gene: 13. Germline lookup yields CDR1 MDHEN and CDR2 SYDVKM. CDR3 DNA sequence: TGTGCCAGCAGCACACTAGCGGGTTTTGATTGGGAGCAGTACTTC. Translation: CASSTLAGFDWEQYF.

This clonotype was counted only a few times. It may be a read error: a sequence one base away is much more abundant. This chain links TRBV28 with TRBJ2-3, with D maybe TRBD2 (8 bases). CDR3 length: 16 residues. Germline V lookup: CDR1 MDHEN, CDR2 SYDVKM. CDR3 residues: CASNQAGVGGTDTRYF. The CDR3 nucleotides are TGTGCCAGCAATCAAGCGGGAGTAGGGGGCACAGATACGCGGTATTTT.

This clonotype was seen a handful of times. This sequence joins TRBV25-1 and TRBJ1-1; D unclear. The CDR3 is 11 amino acids. CDR1 is MGHDK and CDR2 is SYGVNS in the germline V gene. V dropped 4 bases and J dropped 7 bases, with 7 bases sitting between them. CDR3 amino acids: CASSGHSEAFF. The CDR3 nucleotides are TGTGCCAGCAGTGGGCACAGTGAAGCTTTCTTT.

This clonotype was seen at least ten times. The chain is built from TRBV6-1 and TRBJ2-7; TRBD1 matches at 7 bases. The CDR3 covers 12 residues. CDR1 is MNHNS and CDR2 is SASEGT in the germline V gene. J lost 6 bases, V lost 4 bases, and 3 bases had no gene match. The DNA of the CDR3 is TGTGCCAGCAGTGGGAACAGGGGCGAGCAGTACTTC. Translated: CASSGNRGEQYF.

This clonotype occurred many times. This chain joins TRBV20-1 and TRBJ2-7; 7 positions agree with TRBD1. The J segment lost 2 bases and the V segment lost 2 bases, leaving 9 bases of the junction unmatched. The CDR3 is 15 amino acids. The germline V gene has CDR1 DFQATT and CDR2 SNEGSKA (reference sequence). In nucleotides, the CDR3 is TGCAGTGCTAGAACACGGGACAGCTTGACCTACGAGCAGTACTTC. Protein: CSARTRDSLTYEQYF.

This clonotype was recorded at least ten times. The rearrangement links TRBV2 to TRBJ2-5; 8 nucleotides line up with TRBD2. Per germline, CDR1 SNHLY and CDR2 FYNNEI. CDR3 length equals 15 residues. V was pared by 6 bases and J by 5 bases, with 11 bases of the junction left unmatched. CDR3 residues: CASRWVGGRNETQYF. The CDR3 region has the DNA TGTGCCAGCAGATGGGTCGGCGGGAGGAATGAGACCCAGTACTTC.

This clonotype was counted many times. CDR3 sequence (DNA): TGTGCCATCAGTGCCCGCTACAATGAGCAGTTCTTC. Its translation is CAISARYNEQFF. The V and J genes are TRBV10-3 and TRBJ2-1; D ambiguous. This CDR3 contains 12 residues. V shed 4 bases and J shed 3 bases, with 4 bases lying between them. Germline CDR1 is ENHRY and CDR2 is SYGVKD.

A few counts support this clonotype. This chain joins TRBV10-2 and TRBJ1-1; D uncertain. V lost 1 base and J 4 bases, leaving 10 bases between the germline ends. CDR1 WSHSY and CDR2 SAAADI come from the germline V gene. The CDR3 has 14 residues. This CDR3 is CASSEWTGSTEAFF. CDR3 nucleotides: TGCGCCAGCAGTGAGTGGACGGGCTCCACTGAAGCTTTCTTT.

This clonotype has ten or more counts. The chain links TRBV28 to TRBJ2-5; TRBD2 agrees at 12 bases. Matching the DNA end better, TRBJ2-1 makes the J call doubtful. The CDR3 has 15 residues. Germline V gene data show CDR1 as MDHEN and CDR2 as SYDVKM. DNA of the CDR3: TGTGCCAGCAGTTCATCTAGCGGGAGGGCCCGGGAGCAGTTCTTC. Translating gives CASSSSSGRAREQFF.

In its sample, this clonotype was seen a few times. The genes are TRBV20-1 and TRBJ1-5; D gene unclear. The V and J ends lost 3 bases and 6 bases respectively, with 18 bases between them. Looked up from germline, CDR1 is DFQATT and CDR2 is SNEGSKA (reference sequence). The CDR3 runs 15 residues. The CDR3 bases are TGCAGTGCTAGTGGAAAGATCCGTCTTAGTCAGCCCCAGCATTTT. It specifies CSASGKIRLSQPQHF.

This clonotype has ten or more counts. This chain connects TRBV6-2 or TRBV6-3 to TRBJ2-1, with 7 nucleotides matching TRBD2. The V gene end was trimmed by 5 bases and the J gene end by 1 base; junction bases not matched to a gene: 11. The CDR3 loop spans 17 amino acids. CDR1 is MNHEY, CDR2 SVGEGT, per germline. CDR3 DNA: TGTGCCAGCAGTGAAGCGAAAACTAGCGCATCCTACAATGAGCAGTTCTTC. As protein: CASSEAKTSASYNEQFF.

The sample holds many counts of this clonotype. V is TRBV24-1 and J is TRBJ2-6; 7 positions agree with TRBD1. Germline loops: CDR1 KGHDR, CDR2 SFDVKD. CDR3 length: 17 amino acids. V gave up 6 bases and J gave up 2 bases; unmatched junction bases: 9. The CDR3 DNA reads TGTGCCACCAGTCGACAGGGTGAGGGACCTGGGGCCAACGTCCTGACTTTC. This translates into CATSRQGEGPGANVLTF.

The sample holds a few counts of this clonotype. This sequence joins TRBV5-1 and TRBJ2-6; D gene unclear. V shed 0 bases and J shed 0 bases, with 7 bases lying between them. The germline V gene has CDR1 SGHRS and CDR2 YFSETQ. This CDR3 comprises 16 residues. The CDR3 reads CASSLAESSGANVLTF. For the CDR3, the DNA is TGCGCCAGCAGCTTGGCTGAGAGCTCTGGGGCCAACGTCCTGACTTTC.

This clonotype was observed a few times. V and J are TRBV3-1 and TRBJ1-4; D remains unclear. Trimming stripped 1 base from V and 2 bases from J, with 5 bases between. The length of the CDR3 is 14 residues. Per the germline V gene, CDR1 is LGHDT and CDR2 is YNNKEL (reference sequence). The DNA of the CDR3 is TGTGCCAGCAGCCAAGTGACGACTAATGAAAAACTGTTTTTT. This encodes CASSQVTTNEKLFF. Complete variable domain (other parts from reference TRBV3-1 and TRBJ1-4): DTAVSQTPKYLVTQMGNDKSIKCEQNLGHDTMYWYKQDSKKFLKIMFSYNNKELIINETVPNRFSPKSPDKAHLNLHINSLELGDSAVYFCASSQVTTNEKLFFGSGTQLSVL.

The V and J genes are TRBV5-1 and TRBJ2-5; TRBD1 agrees at 7 bases. This CDR3 is built from 15 residues. Looked up from germline, CDR1 is SGHRS and CDR2 is YFSETQ. With 3 bases clipped from V and 2 bases from J, the junction kept 7 bases outside the gene matches. The CDR3 loop reads CASSSLPGQQETQYF. In DNA form, the CDR3 reads TGCGCCAGCAGCTCGTTGCCGGGACAGCAAGAGACCCAGTACTTC.

In nucleotides, the CDR3 is TGTGCCTACGAAGCGGGAGGGACGTTCAATGAGCAGTTCTTC. Protein sequence: CAYEAGGTFNEQFF. The gene calls are TRBV30 and TRBJ2-1, with 10 bases lining up with TRBD2. Germline-derived CDR1 and CDR2 are GTSNPN and SVGIG (reference sequence). The CDR3 spans 14 residues. J was trimmed by 6 bases and V by 7 bases; bases with no gene match: 9.

The V and J genes are TRBV12-3 or TRBV12-4 and TRBJ1-5; D not resolved. Trimming removed 7 bases at V and 5 bases at J, with 15 bases between. The CDR3 runs to 14 residues. For the CDR3, the DNA is TGTGCCAGCACCCCCCAGCAGCGAGATCAGCCCCAGCATTTT. Residues: CASTPQQRDQPQHF.

V usage is TRBV9 and J usage is TRBJ2-1; 8 positions agree with TRBD2. From germline, CDR1 is SGDLS and CDR2 YYNGEE. CDR3 size: 14 residues. Losses at the gene ends were 4 bases for V and 12 bases for J; bases not matched to a gene: 12. CDR3 DNA: TGTGCCAGCAGCCCCCGTGGGCGGGGGGATGGGCAGTTCTTC. Its protein is CASSPRGRGDGQFF.

This clonotype was counted ten times or more. The J gene is TRBJ2-3, the V gene TRBV5-4; TRBD2 matches at 7 bases. CDR3 length: 14 amino acids. V trimming: 1 base; J trimming: 4 bases; junction bases outside the gene matches: 3. Germline V gives CDR1 SGHNT, CDR2 YYREEE (reference sequence). The CDR3 spells CASSLREGPDTQYF. The CDR3 nucleotides read TGTGCCAGCAGCTTGAGGGAGGGCCCAGATACGCAGTATTTT.